Many counts were recorded for the clone carrying this T cell receptor (beta chain). Its antigen is as yet unknown. The data are from a study of human T cells and chemical hapten exposure. Turning to the study itself: Among samples, TCR yields varied mainly because of small differences in pooled library volume.

The study, taken as a whole, reports: After DPC sensitization, TCRs above 1 in 1000 frequency showed no change.

Single cDNA molecules in the library carried unique molecular identifiers attached during preparation. As originally analysed: Sample-level TCR yields exhibited a median of about 91,000, with a range of about 23,224 to 700,000. One entry per CDR3 protein, called by TCRdb with MiXCR from the reads. The V and J calls and clone size are TCRdb's, not the authors'. This sample has fewer than 150,000 distinct CDR3 sequences, with 8% to 9.5% found just once. The total RNA was obtained from whole blood that was not fractionated. Unmatched junction bases numbered 4, after V lost 6 bases and J lost 2 bases. CDR1 and CDR2 from the germline V gene are SQVTM and ANQGSEA. The CDR3 contains 13 residues.

The sequence derives from a human donor in good health. Some clones in this sample may be carry-over from other donors' samples. The chain uses TRBV29-1 and TRBJ1-1, with TRBD1 matching over 9 bases. The sequenced material came from whole blood. This CDR3 is CSVTGQGNTEAFF. The DNA of the CDR3 is TGCAGCGTGACGGGACAGGGTAACACTGAAGCTTTCTTT.